This entry lists 29 T cell receptor beta chains sequenced from one sample in a study of molecular identifiers for immune sequencing clone quantification (dated by TCRdb to between 2018 and 2020). Libraries were made using PCR. Instrument on record: Illumina HiSeq 4000. TCRdb handled the public reads itself, with Q25 trimming in fastp and clone calling in MiXCR, and kept productive beta chains. Each entry merges the rows of one CDR3 protein and shows their most common DNA and genes. The sample table contains some 93,000 distinct CDR3 sequences; only one count was recorded for 21% of them. The ten largest clones capture approximately 0.99% of the sample. The sample consisted of naive CD8+ T cells from blood, with Jurkat cell RNA spiked in. The cell subset or site label here, explained by the study, means: FACS-sorted CD8+CD4-CCR7+CD45RA+ naive T cells. All receptors come from a human donor in good health. Some libraries in this study had Jurkat cell RNA spiked in.

Relative to its sample, this clonotype is medium-sized. The chain employs TRBV28 and TRBJ2-3; D is unclear. This CDR3 comprises 14 residues. Germline V CDR1 and CDR2: MDHEN, SYDVKM. Trimming stripped 6 bases from V and 2 bases from J, with 12 bases between. CDR3 sequence reads: CASRRGRDTDTQYF. The DNA for the CDR3 is TGTGCCAGCAGAAGAGGACGAGACACAGATACGCAGTATTTT.

This clonotype showed up many times. The chain joins TRBV5-4 to TRBJ1-1; no reliable D call. From germline, CDR1 is SGHNT and CDR2 YYREEE (reference sequence). This CDR3 has 13 residues. Trimming cost V 0 bases and J 3 bases, with 6 bases left between them. CDR3 nucleotides: TGTGCCAGCAGCTTGGGGCCGGACACTGAAGCTTTCTTT. As protein: CASSLGPDTEAFF.

This clonotype was seen a few times. The V and J genes are TRBV7-6 and TRBJ2-1, with D uncertain. CDR3 length: 15 amino acids. CDR1 and CDR2 (germline): SGHVS, FNYEAQ. Trimming removed 0 bases at V and 1 base at J, with 7 bases between. The CDR3: CASSLAGMSYNEQFF. The DNA of the CDR3 is TGTGCCAGCAGCTTAGCGGGGATGTCCTACAATGAGCAGTTCTTC.

The rearrangement links TRBV28 to TRBJ2-5; D may be TRBD1 or TRBD2 (5 bases each). CDR1 is MDHEN, CDR2 SYDVKM, per germline. The CDR3 is 14 residues long. V was clipped by 2 bases and J by 5 bases, with 12 bases between them. For the CDR3, the DNA is TGTGCCAGCAGTTTACTGGGAGAGGGGGAGACCCAGTACTTC. This translates into CASSLLGEGETQYF.

This clonotype was observed at least ten times. The rearrangement uses TRBV5-1 and TRBJ2-7; 7 nucleotides align to TRBD2. The germline CDR1 and CDR2 sequences are SGHRS and YFSETQ. This CDR3 contains 14 residues. V was clipped by 5 bases and J by 2 bases; unmatched bases: 7. The CDR3 nucleotides are TGCGCCAGCAGTTTTTCTAGCGGAACCTACGAGCAGTACTTC. This encodes CASSFSSGTYEQYF.

Ten or more counts support this clonotype. The chain carries TRBV12-3 or TRBV12-4 and TRBJ2-5; 11 positions agree with TRBD2. With 6 bases clipped from V and 1 base from J, the junction kept 4 bases outside the gene matches. The CDR3 spans 15 residues. The CDR3 here is CASRPGTSGQETQYF. In DNA form, the CDR3 reads TGTGCCAGCAGACCTGGGACTAGCGGCCAAGAGACCCAGTACTTC.

This clonotype was seen at least ten times. The J gene is TRBJ2-7, the V gene TRBV29-1, with 8 bases matching TRBD1. V lost 4 bases and J lost 0; bases outside the gene matches: 5. This CDR3 has 14 amino acids. Germline V gives CDR1 SQVTM, CDR2 ANQGSEA. The CDR3 reads CSVGGQESSYEQYF. CDR3 sequence (DNA): TGCAGCGTTGGGGGACAGGAGAGCTCCTACGAGCAGTACTTC.

The chain recombines TRBV18 with TRBJ2-3; D is unclear. Germline assignment: CDR1 KGHSH and CDR2 LQKENI. Trimming removed 3 bases from V and 0 bases from J, with 13 bases in between. The CDR3 consists of 16 residues. CDR3 in DNA: TGTGCCAGCTCACCCCGTTTCAGCCCTAGCACAGATACGCAGTATTTT. Protein: CASSPRFSPSTDTQYF.

This clonotype was seen a handful of times. The chain employs TRBV3-1 and TRBJ2-7, with TRBD2 matching 14 bases. CDR3 length: 15 amino acids. J gave up 5 bases and V 4 bases, and 4 bases lay outside the gene matches. Germline CDR1 is LGHDT and CDR2 is YNNKEL (reference sequence). The DNA for the CDR3 is TGTGCCAGCAGCCTAGGACTAGCGGGAGGTAACGAGCAGTACTTC. Its protein product is CASSLGLAGGNEQYF.

This clonotype has ten or more counts. This sequence joins TRBV4-2 and TRBJ2-7, with D perhaps matching TRBD1 (6 bases). The CDR3 loop spans 15 amino acids. Trimming left V 0 bases short and J 3 bases short, with 12 bases between. Germline V gene sequence: CDR1 LGHNA, CDR2 YNFKEQ. The CDR3 nucleotides are TGTGCCAGCAGCCAAGACAGGGGACCAGGCTACGAGCAGTACTTC. Its protein product is CASSQDRGPGYEQYF.

This clonotype has a count of ten or more. An end of the junction differs from the germline gene, which may be a read error. The V and J genes are TRBV3-1 and TRBJ1-2, with D maybe TRBD1 (5 bases). The V gene's germline CDR1 is LGHDT and CDR2 YNNKEL (reference sequence). This CDR3 spans 14 amino acids. The CDR3 sequence is CASSQGARKGSYTF. The CDR3 nucleotides read TGTGCCAGCAGTCAAGGGGCCCGAAAAGGGAGCTACACCTTC.

This clonotype was seen ten or more times. The V and J genes are TRBV20-1 and TRBJ1-1, with D unclear. Germline V gives CDR1 DFQATT, CDR2 SNEGSKA (reference sequence). V lost 0 bases and J 0 bases, leaving 14 bases between the germline ends. CDR3 length: 16 residues. The CDR3, as DNA: TGCAGTGCTAGAGACAGAGGTTTCCGTATGAACACTGAAGCTTTCTTT. Translating gives CSARDRGFRMNTEAFF.

This clonotype has at least ten counts. The genes are TRBV7-9 and TRBJ2-3, with a weak D call TRBD2 (5 bases). The CDR3 is made up of 12 amino acids. The V end lost 5 bases, the J end lost 11 bases, and 14 bases lay between the germline ends. In germline, CDR1 is SEHNR, CDR2 FQNEAQ (reference sequence). The CDR3, as DNA: TGTGCCAGCAGCGGAACACGGGGAATGCAGTATTTT. Translation gives CASSGTRGMQYF.

This clonotype was recorded many times. The genes are TRBV19 and TRBJ1-1, with D uncertain. Germline assignment: CDR1 LNHDA and CDR2 SQIVND (reference sequence). The CDR3 length is 12 residues. Trimming left V 3 bases short and J 4 bases short, with 6 bases between. This CDR3 is CASSISSTEAFF. In nucleotides, the CDR3 is TGTGCCAGTAGTATCTCATCCACTGAAGCTTTCTTT. The full variable domain, with the rest looked up from reference TRBV19 and TRBJ1-1, is DGGITQSPKYLFRKEGQNVTLSCEQNLNHDAMYWYRQDPGQGLRLIYYSQIVNDFQKGDIAEGYSVSREKKESFPLTVTSAQKNPTAFYLCASSISSTEAFFGQGTRLTVV.

In this sample, this clonotype turned up a few times. V and J are TRBV6-5 and TRBJ2-1, with 8 bases aligning to TRBD1. The CDR3 has 13 residues. V dropped 6 bases and J dropped 7; count of bases not matched to a gene: 5. Germline CDR1 and CDR2: MNHEY and SVGAGI. The CDR3 DNA reads TGTGCCAGCAGAAAAAACAGGGGGAATGAGCAGTTCTTC. This sequence encodes CASRKNRGNEQFF.

This clonotype has more than one count but fewer than ten. The V and J genes are TRBV5-4 and TRBJ2-3; a possible D gene is TRBD2 (7 bases). V shed 2 bases and J shed 0 bases, with 13 bases lying between them. Per the germline V gene, CDR1 is SGHNT and CDR2 is YYREEE (reference sequence). The CDR3 runs to 16 residues. The CDR3 bases are TGTGCCAGCAGCTTCATCGGGGGGCATAGCACAGATACGCAGTATTTT. Protein sequence: CASSFIGGHSTDTQYF.

On this clonotype: The conserved final phenylalanine or tryptophan is absent from the CDR3, which likely points to a read error. Because the CDR3's place on the DNA is in doubt, the DNA is left out and the CDR3 is given as listed by TCRdb. The V call is TRBV6-2 or TRBV6-3, the J call TRBJ1-1; the D call of TRBD1 is as the table states it, not checked on the DNA. The CDR3 is 13 amino acids in total, end residues counted. Germline V gene lookup returns CDR1 MNHEY and CDR2 SVGEGT. This CDR3 is CASSYSAGPEVFS.

Comments on this clonotype: This may arise from a read error, as a much more abundant clone is one base away. The chain links TRBV20-1 to TRBJ2-3; TRBD2 is a possible D gene (6 bases). V was shortened by 0 bases and J by 2 bases, with 15 bases between the two germline ends. Germline V CDR1 and CDR2: DFQATT, SNEGSKA (reference sequence). This CDR3 is built from 16 residues. CDR3 coding DNA: TGCAGTGCTAGAGATCTGGCGGGGCTCGACACAGATACGCAGTATTTT. Translated, it gives CSARDLAGLDTDTQYF.

This clonotype was seen repeatedly, ten times or more. The genes are TRBV11-2 and TRBJ1-1; D unclear. Per the germline V gene, CDR1 is SGHAT and CDR2 is FQNNGV. This CDR3 spans 15 amino acids. Trimming cost V 1 base and J 3 bases, with 12 bases left between them. Written as DNA, the CDR3 is TGTGCCAGCAGCTTAGGGACCCATACGGACACTGAAGCTTTCTTT. Residues: CASSLGTHTDTEAFF.

In this sample, this clonotype turned up many times. DNA of the CDR3: TGTGCCAGCAGCAATATAAAACTTACGACAGATACGCAGTATTTT. Its translation is CASSNIKLTTDTQYF. The rearrangement uses TRBV6-5 and TRBJ2-3; unclear D gene. The germline gives CDR1 MNHEY, CDR2 SVGAGI. V gave up 6 bases and J gave up 3 bases, with 16 bases separating them. This CDR3 is built from 15 residues.

Ten or more counts support this clonotype. J is TRBJ2-7 and V is TRBV28, with 8 bases that match TRBD2. The CDR3 has 16 amino acids. Germline V CDR1 and CDR2: MDHEN, SYDVKM. V gave up 6 bases and J gave up 3 bases; unmatched junction bases: 13. CDR3: CASRPPTPGTSYEQYF. DNA of the CDR3: TGTGCCAGCAGACCGCCCACACCAGGGACTAGCTACGAGCAGTACTTC. Combining the CDR3 with reference TRBV28 and TRBJ2-7 gives the whole variable domain DVKVTQSSRYLVKRTGEKVFLECVQDMDHENMFWYRQDPGLGLRLIYFSYDVKMKEKGDIPEGYSVSREKKERFSLILESASTNQTSMYLCASRPPTPGTSYEQYFGPGTRLTVT.

This clonotype was seen ten or more times. The chain joins TRBV6-5 to TRBJ2-3, with 7 positions matching TRBD2. This CDR3 has 17 residues. Germline CDR1 and CDR2: MNHEY and SVGAGI. J lost 2 bases, V lost 0 bases, and 8 bases had no gene match. The CDR3 DNA sequence: TGTGCCAGCAGTTACTCGGGGCTAGCGGTACTCACAGATACGCAGTATTTT. Translation gives CASSYSGLAVLTDTQYF.

There are many counts of this clonotype. The chain couples TRBV6-5 to TRBJ2-7, with 8 bases aligning to TRBD1. There are 14 residues in the CDR3. Unmatched junction bases numbered 9, after V lost 8 bases and J lost 3 bases. The germline V gene has CDR1 MNHEY and CDR2 SVGAGI. CDR3 protein: CASAGGTGNYEQYF. Here the CDR3 DNA reads TGTGCCAGCGCTGGCGGGACAGGCAACTACGAGCAGTACTTC.

There are many counts of this clonotype. J is TRBJ1-1 and V is TRBV7-9; D may be TRBD1 (5 bases). This CDR3 is built from 14 residues. Germline CDR1 reads SEHNR; CDR2 reads FQNEAQ (reference sequence). V lost 6 bases and J 4 bases, leaving 15 bases between the germline ends. CDR3 residues: CASSLTREGTEAFF. In DNA, the CDR3 is TGTGCCAGCAGTTTAACCAGGGAGGGCACTGAAGCTTTCTTT.

Concerning this clonotype: A read error may be the cause here, since a much bigger clone is one base away. The chain couples TRBV27 to TRBJ2-3, with D maybe TRBD1 (5 bases). Germline CDR1 MNHEY, CDR2 SMNVEV (reference sequence). The CDR3 is made up of 14 amino acids. The CDR3 reads CASSLFQDTGTQYF. CDR3 nucleotide sequence: TGTGCCAGCAGTTTATTCCAGGACACAGGTACGCAGTATTTT.

This rearrangement joins TRBV7-8 to TRBJ2-1; a weak D match, TRBD1 (6 bases). Trimming pared 5 bases from V and 8 bases from J, leaving 13 bases between. The length of the CDR3 is 13 residues. Germline V CDR1 and CDR2: SGHVS, FQNEAQ. CDR3 in amino acids: CASSQQGIHEQFF. In nucleotides, the CDR3 is TGTGCCAGCAGCCAACAGGGCATCCATGAGCAGTTCTTC.

Of note for this clonotype: A much bigger clone sits one base away, suggesting this may be a read error. No conserved phenylalanine or tryptophan is present at the end of the CDR3, so a read error is the likely explanation. The chain uses TRBV7-6 and TRBJ1-6; D remains unclear. The CDR3 runs 19 residues. V dropped 6 bases and J dropped 0 bases, with 21 bases sitting between them. The germline gives CDR1 SGHVS, CDR2 FNYEAQ. The CDR3 nucleotides read TGTGCCAGCAGTCCGCGGGCACAGTCTGTGAGCTCCTATAATTCACCCCTCCACCTT. Translation: CASSPRAQSVSSYNSPLHL.

A note on this clonotype: The junction differs from germline at one of its ends, possibly a read error. The chain carries TRBV4-3 and TRBJ2-7; D is unresolved. This CDR3 region has 14 residues. CDR1 LGHNA and CDR2 YSLEER come from the germline V gene. CDR3 protein: CASSQRLSGYGQYF. The CDR3 DNA sequence: TGCGCCAGCAGCCAAAGGCTGTCCGGGTACGGGCAGTACTTC.

This clonotype was detected many times. The CDR3: CAWTGNTGELFF. The CDR3 region has the DNA TGTGCCTGGACAGGGAACACCGGGGAGCTGTTTTTT. This chain links TRBV30 with TRBJ2-2; D not resolved. V dropped 4 bases and J dropped 1 base, with 4 bases sitting between them. Per germline, CDR1 GTSNPN and CDR2 SVGIG (reference sequence). The CDR3 loop spans 12 amino acids.